This TCR beta chain emerged from a study of blood T cell repertoires in COVID-19. For the study at large: Whether acute or convalescent, the COVID-19 samples came from the United States, Italy and Spain.

Data came from immunoSEQ multiplex PCR; TCRdb stores just in-frame clones and leaves some out. The data show around 130,000 clones, 85% seen once. Sequenced sample: peripheral blood. This TCR came from a man aged 45-60 years with acute or convalescent COVID-19.

DNA for the CDR3: TGTGCCAGCAGTAAGACAGGGGGGGCACCCACTGAAGCTTTCTTT. Translation gives CASSKTGGAPTEAFF. J is TRBJ1-1 and V is TRBV27, with 9 bases aligning to TRBD1. Per the germline V gene, CDR1 is MNHEY and CDR2 is SMNVEV (reference sequence). This CDR3 is 15 amino acids long. Unmatched junction bases numbered 8, after V lost 5 bases and J lost 4 bases.